Listed here is a single T cell receptor beta chain. Libraries were prepared by immunoSEQ multiplex PCR; TCRdb keeps only in-frame clonotypes and omits some of them. The data contain millions of clones, roughly 94% of them singletons. The data belong to a study of shared clonotypes between healthy human individuals. Germline V gene lookup returns CDR1 SGHTA and CDR2 FQGNSA. Deletions cut 5 bases from V and 2 bases from J, with 13 bases between. CDR3 length: 15 residues. This TCR was recovered from a man between 18 and 35 years old in good health. The gene calls are TRBV7-2 and TRBJ1-3, with D tentatively TRBD1 (5 bases). The sequenced sample consisted of naive CD4+ T cells sorted from blood. Indicated subset: CD45RA+ positively selected. CDR3 sequence (DNA): TGTGCCAGCAGCCCAATTGGGACGGCTGGAAACACCATATATTTT. It is translated as CASSPIGTAGNTIYF.